This T cell receptor (beta chain) was retrieved from a study of control samples from healthy donors and cancer patients. The CDR3 sequence is 10 residues long. Per germline, CDR1 LGHNT and CDR2 FRNRAP. V was clipped by 6 bases and J by 5 bases, with 5 bases between them. Clones were sequenced by immunoSEQ multiplex PCR, and TCRdb holds only the in-frame ones, with some missing. The repertoire holds roughly 92,000 clones, with 70% to 90% as singletons. Material for sequencing was blood. The rearrangement joins TRBV12-5 to TRBJ2-7; unclear D gene. The clonotype comes from a woman between 50 and 59 years old in good health. Here the CDR3 reads CASGVNEQYF. The CDR3 DNA is TGTGCTAGTGGGGTTAACGAGCAGTACTTC.